This TCR beta chain was observed in a study of blood T cells in healthy people across ages. General observations from the study: Per million T cells, the diversity of TCR beta decreased roughly linearly as age advanced. Calculation of diversity from one million T cells yielded estimates considered to be underestimates. More naive CD4+ cells and higher diversity were found in long-lived than in aged donors.

Through a sample-barcoded 5' primer and a J-beta primer mix, a second PCR was run for roughly 6 to 12 cycles. TCRdb redid the calling of the 5' RACE reads with MiXCR, one entry per CDR3 protein. The table records fewer than 2 million distinct CDR3 sequences, roughly two fifths of them present only once. CDR3 length equals 15 residues. Germline V gives CDR1 SGHTA, CDR2 FQGNSA. The V and J ends lost 5 bases and 1 base respectively, with 9 bases between them. This clonotype was found many times. Antigen unknown. Sequencing input: blood. This chain connects TRBV7-2 to TRBJ2-6; D is perhaps TRBD1 (6 bases). The clonotype was recovered from a human donor in good health. CDR3: CASSITGSGANVLTF. In DNA, the CDR3 is TGTGCCAGCAGCATCACAGGGTCTGGGGCCAACGTCCTGACTTTC.